Listed below are T cell receptor beta chains from one sample, sequenced in a study of blood T cell repertoires in COVID-19. TCRdb keeps only in-frame clones here, not all; method: immunoSEQ multiplex PCR. The table records 430,000 or so clones, 70% to 90% of them present only once. The sample was peripheral blood. The receptor source for this set is a man younger than 35 with COVID-19, enrolled during active disease. CDR3s include the opening cysteine and the closing phenylalanine or tryptophan. The order of the fields is V gene, D gene, J gene, clone size, CDR3 length, CDR3 protein, CDR3 DNA. The D gene is left open where the match is weak. Clone sizes are given selectively: once, few, many, or a class where the clone is expanded.

V: TRBV29-1
D: -
J: TRBJ2-3
size: -
length: 16
CDR3: CSVVVSMLSSFGTQYF
DNA: TGCAGCGTTGTAGTGTCCATGCTGAGTTCGTTTGGTACGCAGTATTTT

V: TRBV30
D: -
J: TRBJ2-3
size: -
length: 16
CDR3: CAWSGAWRSLSDTQYF
DNA: TGTGCCTGGAGTGGGGCTTGGAGGTCCTTATCAGATACGCAGTATTTT

V: TRBV6-5
D: -
J: TRBJ2-5
size: -
length: 13
CDR3: CASSPTERETQYF
DNA: TGTGCCAGCAGTCCAACTGAGCGAGAGACCCAGTACTTC

V: TRBV7-6
D: TRBD2
J: TRBJ2-7
size: -
length: 16
CDR3: CASSLTSGNLSYEQYF
DNA: TGTGCCAGCAGCCTAACTAGCGGGAACCTATCCTACGAGCAGTACTTC

V: TRBV7-6
D: -
J: TRBJ2-1
size: -
length: 14
CDR3: CASSLGGGGDEQFF
DNA: TGTGCCAGCAGCTTAGGAGGGGGAGGGGATGAGCAGTTCTTC

V: TRBV11-3
D: TRBD2
J: TRBJ2-1
size: -
length: 15
CDR3: CASSFSPGLATEQFF
DNA: TGTGCCAGCAGCTTCTCACCGGGACTAGCGACCGAGCAGTTCTTC

V: TRBV13
D: TRBD1
J: TRBJ2-2
size: -
length: 17
CDR3: CASGGQGAVSNTGELFF
DNA: TGTGCCAGCGGAGGACAGGGGGCAGTTTCGAACACCGGGGAGCTGTTTTTT

V: TRBV7-8
D: TRBD2
J: TRBJ2-2
size: -
length: 15
CDR3: CASSLMAGETGELFF
DNA: TGTGCCAGCAGCTTAATGGCGGGAGAGACCGGGGAGCTGTTTTTT

V: TRBV4-1
D: -
J: TRBJ1-2
size: -
length: 15
CDR3: CASSQMRGGVGGYTF
DNA: TGCGCCAGCAGCCAGATGAGGGGGGGAGTCGGGGGCTACACCTTC

V: TRBV5-1
D: -
J: TRBJ2-3
size: -
length: 15
CDR3: CASSLGRTSTDTQYF
DNA: TGCGCCAGCAGCTTGGGTCGGACTAGCACAGATACGCAGTATTTT

V: TRBV2
D: -
J: TRBJ1-2
size: -
length: 12
CDR3: CASSVQGVGYTF
DNA: TGTGCCAGCAGCGTACAGGGTGTTGGCTACACCTTC

V: TRBV5-4
D: -
J: TRBJ1-1
size: -
length: 14
CDR3: CATRPDYSGAEAFF
DNA: TGTGCCACGCGACCGGATTATAGCGGGGCTGAAGCTTTCTTT

V: TRBV13
D: TRBD2
J: TRBJ2-1
size: -
length: 15
CDR3: CASSPRGGGGNEQFF
DNA: TGTGCCAGCAGCCCCCGGGGGGGAGGGGGGAATGAGCAGTTCTTC

V: TRBV28
D: TRBD2
J: TRBJ2-1
size: -
length: 15
CDR3: CASSSPGLAGNEQFF
DNA: TGTGCCAGCAGTTCTCCGGGACTAGCGGGGAATGAGCAGTTCTTC

V: TRBV25-1
D: -
J: TRBJ2-5
size: -
length: 11
CDR3: CASSNYETQYF
DNA: TGTGCCAGCAGTAACTACGAGACCCAGTACTTC

V: TRBV19
D: TRBD1
J: TRBJ1-5
size: few
length: 16
CDR3: CASSRGTGRGNQPQHF
DNA: TGTGCCAGTAGTAGGGGGACAGGGCGAGGTAATCAGCCCCAGCATTTT

V: TRBV5-1
D: TRBD1
J: TRBJ1-1
size: -
length: 13
CDR3: CASSSDRGTEAFF
DNA: TGCGCCAGCAGCTCCGACAGGGGAACTGAAGCTTTCTTT

V: TRBV11-3
D: TRBD1
J: TRBJ2-7
size: -
length: 14
CDR3: CASSSGDRIREQYF
DNA: TGTGCCAGCAGCTCAGGGGACAGGATTCGCGAGCAGTACTTC

V: TRBV6-1
D: -
J: TRBJ2-6
size: -
length: 19
CDR3: CASSVDILLGGSGANVLTF
DNA: TGTGCCAGCAGTGTTGACATCTTACTAGGGGGCTCTGGGGCCAACGTCCTGACTTTC

V: TRBV4-1
D: -
J: TRBJ2-1
size: -
length: 12
CDR3: CASSLGGGEQFF
DNA: TGCGCCAGCAGCCTTGGGGGGGGCGAGCAGTTCTTC

V: TRBV5-6
D: -
J: TRBJ1-5
size: -
length: 14
CDR3: CASSLTADEGPQHF
DNA: TGTGCCAGCAGCCTGACGGCAGATGAGGGACCCCAGCATTTT

V: TRBV7-9
D: TRBD1
J: TRBJ2-7
size: -
length: 15
CDR3: CASSAYGTGVYEQYF
DNA: TGTGCCAGCAGCGCATACGGGACAGGCGTCTACGAGCAGTACTTC

V: TRBV9
D: -
J: TRBJ2-2
size: once
length: 15
CDR3: CASSVVGHLPGELFF
DNA: TGTGCCAGCAGCGTGGTAGGACATTTGCCCGGGGAGCTGTTTTTT

V: TRBV28
D: TRBD2
J: TRBJ2-2
size: -
length: 14
CDR3: CASSGLAGTGELFF
DNA: TGTGCCAGCAGCGGACTAGCCGGAACCGGGGAGCTGTTTTTT

V: TRBV18
D: TRBD2
J: TRBJ2-1
size: -
length: 15
CDR3: CASSPSGGGINEQFF
DNA: TGTGCCAGCTCACCCTCAGGCGGGGGGATAAATGAGCAGTTCTTC

V: TRBV5-1
D: TRBD2
J: TRBJ2-1
size: -
length: 15
CDR3: CASSLAGGAENEQFF
DNA: TGCGCCAGCAGCTTGGCGGGAGGGGCAGAGAATGAGCAGTTCTTC

V: TRBV6-4
D: TRBD1
J: TRBJ1-1
size: -
length: 15
CDR3: CASRKAGTVNTEAFF
DNA: TGTGCCAGCAGGAAAGCCGGGACAGTGAACACTGAAGCTTTCTTT

V: TRBV19
D: TRBD2
J: TRBJ2-3
size: -
length: 17
CDR3: CASSIGGLALPTDTQYF
DNA: TGTGCCAGTAGTATCGGCGGACTAGCACTACCCACAGATACGCAGTATTTT

V: TRBV21-1
D: -
J: TRBJ2-7
size: -
length: 15
CDR3: CASSKPGQGTYEQYF
DNA: TGTGCCAGCAGCAAACCCGGACAGGGGACCTACGAGCAGTACTTC

V: TRBV30
D: -
J: TRBJ1-6
size: -
length: 13
CDR3: CAWTRTYNSPLHF
DNA: TGTGCCTGGACCAGGACCTATAATTCACCCCTCCACTTT

V: TRBV2
D: TRBD2
J: TRBJ2-3
size: -
length: 15
CDR3: CASRAGTSGSYTQYF
DNA: TGTGCCAGCAGGGCTGGGACTAGCGGGAGTTATACGCAGTATTTT

V: TRBV2
D: -
J: TRBJ1-6
size: -
length: 15
CDR3: CASGQGIGNNSPLHF
DNA: TGTGCCAGCGGTCAGGGGATAGGGAATAATTCACCCCTCCACTTT

V: TRBV6-1
D: -
J: TRBJ1-2
size: few
length: 16
CDR3: CASSDRGGGYHYGYTF
DNA: TGTGCCAGCAGTGATCGCGGAGGCGGGTATCACTATGGCTACACCTTC

V: TRBV6-6
D: -
J: TRBJ1-4
size: -
length: 17
CDR3: CASSPLGSLLRNEKLFF
DNA: TGTGCCAGCAGTCCCCTCGGGAGTTTACTACGGAATGAAAAACTGTTTTTT

V: TRBV11-2
D: -
J: TRBJ2-7
size: -
length: 14
CDR3: CASSLVAGHYEQYF
DNA: TGTGCCAGCAGCTTAGTAGCTGGCCACTACGAGCAGTACTTC

V: TRBV27
D: -
J: TRBJ2-1
size: -
length: 14
CDR3: CASSSMAGRNEQFF
DNA: TGTGCCAGCAGTAGCATGGCGGGACGCAATGAGCAGTTCTTC

V: TRBV27
D: TRBD1
J: TRBJ2-2
size: -
length: 14
CDR3: CASSGTGMAGELFF
DNA: TGTGCCAGCAGTGGGACAGGGATGGCCGGGGAGCTGTTTTTT

V: TRBV6-5
D: TRBD1
J: TRBJ2-2
size: -
length: 15
CDR3: CATCRGTINTGELFF
DNA: TGTGCCACTTGCAGGGGGACAATTAACACCGGGGAGCTGTTTTTT

V: TRBV15
D: -
J: TRBJ2-7
size: -
length: 15
CDR3: CATSREPKSGYEQYF
DNA: TGTGCCACCAGCAGAGAACCAAAATCAGGCTACGAGCAGTACTTC

V: TRBV30
D: TRBD2
J: TRBJ2-5
size: once
length: 18
CDR3: CAWSVLWSSGRAEKTQYF
DNA: TGTGCCTGGAGTGTACTATGGAGTAGCGGGAGGGCCGAGAAGACCCAGTACTTC

V: TRBV23-1
D: -
J: TRBJ2-5
size: -
length: 14
CDR3: CASSLSQYQETQYF
DNA: TGCGCCAGCAGTCTATCTCAGTACCAAGAGACCCAGTACTTC

V: TRBV15
D: TRBD2
J: TRBJ2-7
size: -
length: 16
CDR3: CATSSLIRTSSYEQYF
DNA: TGTGCCACCAGCAGCCTAATCCGGACTAGCTCCTACGAGCAGTACTTC

V: TRBV20-1
D: -
J: TRBJ2-3
size: -
length: 11
CDR3: CSCYRGDTQYF
DNA: TGCAGTTGCTATAGGGGAGATACGCAGTATTTT

V: TRBV24-1
D: TRBD1
J: TRBJ2-3
size: -
length: 16
CDR3: CATSDGTALATDTQYF
DNA: TGTGCCACCAGTGATGGGACAGCGCTAGCCACAGATACGCAGTATTTT

V: TRBV11-3
D: TRBD2
J: TRBJ2-1
size: -
length: 16
CDR3: CASSLAGGPGYNEQFF
DNA: TGTGCCAGCAGCTTGGCGGGAGGGCCTGGTTACAATGAGCAGTTCTTC

V: TRBV7-2
D: TRBD2
J: TRBJ2-1
size: -
length: 16
CDR3: CASSLTLAGGSYEQFF
DNA: TGTGCCAGCAGCTTGACACTAGCGGGAGGTTCATATGAGCAGTTCTTC

V: TRBV7-6
D: -
J: TRBJ2-2
size: -
length: 12
CDR3: CASSLNTGELFF
DNA: TGTGCCAGCAGCCTCAACACCGGGGAGCTGTTTTTT

V: TRBV9
D: TRBD1
J: TRBJ2-1
size: -
length: 16
CDR3: CASSVDSGQTYDEQFF
DNA: TGTGCCAGCAGCGTAGATTCGGGACAGACCTACGATGAGCAGTTCTTC

V: TRBV5-4
D: -
J: TRBJ2-7
size: -
length: 14
CDR3: CASSPGARAYEQYF
DNA: TGTGCCAGCAGCCCGGGTGCCAGGGCCTACGAGCAGTACTTC

V: TRBV18
D: TRBD2
J: TRBJ2-3
size: -
length: 16
CDR3: CASSPLPGGEQDTQYF
DNA: TGTGCCAGCTCACCGTTGCCGGGGGGGGAGCAAGATACGCAGTATTTT

V: TRBV7-9
D: -
J: TRBJ1-1
size: -
length: 16
CDR3: CASSLGRQAAGTEAFF
DNA: TGTGCCAGCAGCTTAGGTCGGCAGGCAGCGGGCACTGAAGCTTTCTTT

V: TRBV6-5
D: -
J: TRBJ2-5
size: -
length: 12
CDR3: CASSHQQETQYF
DNA: TGTGCCAGCAGTCACCAGCAAGAGACCCAGTACTTC

V: TRBV11-2
D: TRBD1
J: TRBJ1-1
size: few
length: 14
CDR3: CASSPTGGGTEAFF
DNA: TGTGCCAGCAGCCCGACAGGGGGAGGAACTGAAGCTTTCTTT

V: TRBV2
D: TRBD1
J: TRBJ1-4
size: -
length: 13
CDR3: CASRGQVREKLFF
DNA: TGTGCCAGCAGGGGACAGGTCCGGGAAAAACTGTTTTTT

V: TRBV18
D: -
J: TRBJ2-1
size: -
length: 14
CDR3: CASSPPGRGNEQFF
DNA: TGTGCCAGCTCACCACCCGGACGGGGCAATGAGCAGTTCTTC

V: TRBV10-1
D: TRBD2
J: TRBJ2-3
size: -
length: 18
CDR3: CASSESPGTSILTDTQYF
DNA: TGCGCCAGCAGTGAGTCCCCCGGGACTAGCATACTCACAGATACGCAGTATTTT

V: TRBV10-3
D: -
J: TRBJ2-7
size: -
length: 15
CDR3: CAISDSRVAVHEQYF
DNA: TGTGCCATCAGTGACTCAAGGGTAGCGGTGCACGAGCAGTACTTC

V: TRBV5-1
D: -
J: TRBJ2-2
size: -
length: 13
CDR3: CASSLRGAGELFF
DNA: TGCGCCAGCAGCCTCAGGGGTGCCGGGGAGCTGTTTTTT

V: TRBV7-9
D: -
J: TRBJ2-7
size: -
length: 17
CDR3: CASSLSVGTPEGNEQYF
DNA: TGTGCCAGCAGCTTAAGTGTGGGGACTCCCGAAGGGAACGAGCAGTACTTC

V: TRBV27
D: TRBD2
J: TRBJ2-1
size: -
length: 15
CDR3: CASSLITSGDYEQFF
DNA: TGTGCCAGCAGTTTAATTACTAGCGGGGACTATGAGCAGTTCTTC